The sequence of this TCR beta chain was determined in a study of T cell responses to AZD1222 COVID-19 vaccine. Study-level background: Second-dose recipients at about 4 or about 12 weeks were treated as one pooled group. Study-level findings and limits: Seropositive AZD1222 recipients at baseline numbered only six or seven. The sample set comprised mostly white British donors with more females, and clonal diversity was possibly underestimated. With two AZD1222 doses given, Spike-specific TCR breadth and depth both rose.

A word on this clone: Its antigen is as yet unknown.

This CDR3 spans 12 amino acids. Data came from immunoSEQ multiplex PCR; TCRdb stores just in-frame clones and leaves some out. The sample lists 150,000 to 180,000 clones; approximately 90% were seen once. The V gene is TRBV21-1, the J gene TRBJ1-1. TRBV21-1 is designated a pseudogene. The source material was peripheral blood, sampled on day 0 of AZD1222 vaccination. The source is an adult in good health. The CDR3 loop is CASSREVTEAFF. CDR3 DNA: TGTGCCAGCAGCAGAGAGGTGACTGAAGCTTTCTTT.